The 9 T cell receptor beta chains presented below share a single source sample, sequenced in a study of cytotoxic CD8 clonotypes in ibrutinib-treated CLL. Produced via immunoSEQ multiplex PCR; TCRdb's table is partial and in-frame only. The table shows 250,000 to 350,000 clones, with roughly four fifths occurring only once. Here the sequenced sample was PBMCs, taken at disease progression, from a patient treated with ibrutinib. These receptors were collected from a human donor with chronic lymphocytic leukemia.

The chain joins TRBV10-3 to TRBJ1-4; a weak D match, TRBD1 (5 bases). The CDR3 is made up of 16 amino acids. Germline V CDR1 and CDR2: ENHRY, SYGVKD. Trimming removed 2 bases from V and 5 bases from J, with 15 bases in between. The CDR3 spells CAISETSGTGNEKLFF. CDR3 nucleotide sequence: TGTGCCATCAGTGAGACCTCCGGGACGGGAAATGAAAAACTGTTTTTT.

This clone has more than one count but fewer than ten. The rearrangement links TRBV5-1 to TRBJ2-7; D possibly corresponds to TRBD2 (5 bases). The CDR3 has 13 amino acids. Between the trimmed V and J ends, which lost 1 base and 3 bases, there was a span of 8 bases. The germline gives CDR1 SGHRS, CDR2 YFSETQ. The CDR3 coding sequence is TGCGCCAGCAGCTTGATACGGGACTACGAGCAGTACTTC. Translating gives CASSLIRDYEQYF. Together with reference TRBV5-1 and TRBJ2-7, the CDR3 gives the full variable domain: KAGVTQTPRYLIKTRGQQVTLSCSPISGHRSVSWYQQTPGQGLQFLFEYFSETQRNKGNFPGRFSGRQFSNSRSEMNVSTLELGDSALYLCASSLIRDYEQYFGPGTRLTVT.

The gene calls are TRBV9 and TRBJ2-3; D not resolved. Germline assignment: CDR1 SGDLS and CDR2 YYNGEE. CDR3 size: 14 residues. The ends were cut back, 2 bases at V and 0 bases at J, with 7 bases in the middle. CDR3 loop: CASSVIPSTDTQYF. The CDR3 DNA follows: TGTGCCAGCAGCGTGATCCCTAGCACAGATACGCAGTATTTT. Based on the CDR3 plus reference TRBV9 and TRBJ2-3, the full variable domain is DSGVTQTPKHLITATGQRVTLRCSPRSGDLSVYWYQQSLDQGLQFLIQYYNGEERAKGNILERFSAQQFPDLHSELNLSSLELGDSALYFCASSVIPSTDTQYFGPGTRLTVL.

The CDR3 protein is CASSLVVGRSGGYTF. DNA for the CDR3: TGTGCCAGCAGCTTAGTAGTCGGCAGGTCGGGTGGCTACACCTTC. The chain combines TRBV11-2 with TRBJ1-2; D is unresolved. The V end was cut by 1 base, the J end by 7 bases, with 16 bases between. Looked up from germline, CDR1 is SGHAT and CDR2 is FQNNGV. This CDR3 spans 15 amino acids.

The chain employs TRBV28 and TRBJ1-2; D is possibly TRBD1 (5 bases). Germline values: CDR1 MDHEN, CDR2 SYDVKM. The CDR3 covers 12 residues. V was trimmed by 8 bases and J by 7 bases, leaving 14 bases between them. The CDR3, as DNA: TGTGCCAGCTGCAGGGTGAAGAGTGGCTACACCTTC. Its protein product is CASCRVKSGYTF.

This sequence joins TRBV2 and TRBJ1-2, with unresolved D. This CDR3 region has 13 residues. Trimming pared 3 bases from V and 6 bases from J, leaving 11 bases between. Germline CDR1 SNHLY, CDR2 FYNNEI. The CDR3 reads CASSESRHHGYTF. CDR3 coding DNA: TGTGCCAGCAGTGAGTCCAGACATCATGGCTACACCTTC.

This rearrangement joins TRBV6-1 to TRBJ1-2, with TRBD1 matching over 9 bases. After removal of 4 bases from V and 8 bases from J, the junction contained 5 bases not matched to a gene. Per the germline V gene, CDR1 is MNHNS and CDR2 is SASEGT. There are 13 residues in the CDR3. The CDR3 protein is CASSGGTGNGYTF. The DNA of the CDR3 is TGTGCCAGCAGTGGGGGGACAGGGAACGGCTACACCTTC.

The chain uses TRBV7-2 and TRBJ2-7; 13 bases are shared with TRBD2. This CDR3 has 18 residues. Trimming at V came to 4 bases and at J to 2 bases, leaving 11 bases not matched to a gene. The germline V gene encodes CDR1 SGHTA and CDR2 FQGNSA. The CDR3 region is CASSYGLAGANLPYEQYF. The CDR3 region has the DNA TGTGCCAGCAGCTACGGACTAGCGGGGGCAAACTTACCCTACGAGCAGTACTTC.

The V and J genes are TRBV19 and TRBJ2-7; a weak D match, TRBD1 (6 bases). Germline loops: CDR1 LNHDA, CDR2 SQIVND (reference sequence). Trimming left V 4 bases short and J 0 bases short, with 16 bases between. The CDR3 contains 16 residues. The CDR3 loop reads CASSTTRTVHSYEQYF. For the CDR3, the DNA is TGTGCCAGTAGTACAACCAGGACAGTCCACTCCTACGAGCAGTACTTC. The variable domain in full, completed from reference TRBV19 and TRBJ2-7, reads DGGITQSPKYLFRKEGQNVTLSCEQNLNHDAMYWYRQDPGQGLRLIYYSQIVNDFQKGDIAEGYSVSREKKESFPLTVTSAQKNPTAFYLCASSTTRTVHSYEQYFGPGTRLTVT.